The present entry profiles one TCR beta chain with its context. The sample comes from a study of blood T cell repertoires in COVID-19. As for the study in general: The United States, Italy and Spain supplied acute and convalescent COVID-19 samples. PBMCs, B-cell-depleted T cells, or T cells were the source of the cDNA or gDNA that made up the material.

Using immunoSEQ multiplex PCR, the repertoire was profiled, and TCRdb retains in-frame clones only, with some absent. This sample has some 250,000 clones, with approximately 82% found just once. The CDR3 is 16 residues long. Between the trimmed V and J ends, which lost 2 bases and 3 bases, there was a span of 14 bases. Germline assignment: CDR1 KGHSH and CDR2 LQKENI. This clonotype was obtained from a woman younger than 35 with acute or convalescent COVID-19. The chain recombines TRBV18 with TRBJ1-3, with TRBD1 as a possible D gene (6 bases). The sequenced sample consisted of peripheral blood. The CDR3 nucleotides are TGTGCCAGCTCACCAGCGGCAGGGGCGGTTGGAAACACCATATATTTT. Residues: CASSPAAGAVGNTIYF.